The clone carrying this T cell receptor (beta chain) was detected many times. Its cognate antigen is unknown. The data derive from a study of T cell repertoires in cytomegalovirus infection. Study details: Public signatures in TCR beta pointed to CMV infection and matching HLA type.

Points from the study as a whole: Totalled public TCR beta family frequency picked out people who carried CMV plus the relevant HLA. HLA-C-restricted CMV-specific TCR beta clonotypes were dominant in the ex vivo response.

MiXCR was run by TCRdb on the reads, yielding one entry per CDR3 protein. The table lists approximately 500,000 distinct CDR3 sequences, 16% of them singletons. Sequenced input: CD8+ T cells from PBMCs. This TCR was sampled from a human donor in good health (CMV status not recorded). Some clones in this sample may be carry-over from other donors' samples.

The CDR3 bases are TGCGCCAGCAGCTTGGTAGTGGCGAGCCAAGAGACCCAGTACTTC. Amino acids: CASSLVVASQETQYF. The V call is TRBV5-1, the J call TRBJ2-5, with no clear D. The V end lost 0 bases, the J end lost 1 base, and 10 bases lay between the germline ends. The CDR3 spans 15 residues. CDR1 and CDR2 from the germline V gene are SGHRS and YFSETQ.